This T cell receptor beta chain was sequenced during a study of blood T cell repertoires in COVID-19. Overall study context: Sources were T cells, B-cell-depleted T cells, or PBMCs; the material itself was cDNA or gDNA.

Libraries were prepared by immunoSEQ multiplex PCR; TCRdb keeps only in-frame clonotypes and omits some of them. Altogether 200,000 to 250,000 clones are present, more than 70% being singletons, with the ten largest covering 2.5% to 3.5%. Trimming removed 3 bases from V and 8 bases from J, with 14 bases in between. Germline V gene lookup returns CDR1 KGHSH and CDR2 LQKENI. The CDR3 consists of 15 residues. This sequence was found in a woman aged 55-70 years with acute or convalescent COVID-19. V usage is TRBV18 and J usage is TRBJ1-6; no firm D call. The source material was peripheral blood. The CDR3: CASSPHPRRDSPLHF. The CDR3 region has the DNA TGTGCCAGCTCACCCCACCCTAGGAGGGATTCACCCCTCCACTTT.